This T cell receptor beta chain was identified in a study of read filtering for tumor transcriptome and immune sequencing. Background on the study: Patients were approximately 17 male and about 15 female, mean age around 67 years, range about 47 to 85. IR-seq gave about 3.5 to 11 million TCR reads per sample; RNA-seq gave roughly 80 to 1273. The study's findings and limits: Single-read clonotypes: about 82% of IR-seq clonotypes (around 3.6% of reads), roughly 70% of RNA-seq clonotypes (roughly 45% of reads). This fraction held mixed bone marrow immune cells after CD138-negative sorting.

V was pared by 2 bases and J by 3 bases, with 8 bases between. Germline V lookup: CDR1 SGHTA, CDR2 FQGNSA. The CDR3 loop spans 14 amino acids. At least ten counts were recorded for this clonotype. Its antigen is unknown. The library was built from around 400 ng RNA with molecular barcoded adaptors for alpha/delta and beta/gamma chains. One entry per CDR3 protein, called by TCRdb with MiXCR from the reads. Of 40,000 or so distinct CDR3 sequences in the sample, less than 15% were seen once. The specimen sequenced was a population of CD138-negative cells sorted from bone marrow. The receptor's source is a donor aged 40 or older with multiple myeloma. The chain is built from TRBV7-2 and TRBJ1-5; D unclear. The CDR3: CASSLISLNQPQHF. CDR3 sequence (DNA): TGTGCCAGCAGCTTAATCAGTCTCAATCAGCCCCAGCATTTT.